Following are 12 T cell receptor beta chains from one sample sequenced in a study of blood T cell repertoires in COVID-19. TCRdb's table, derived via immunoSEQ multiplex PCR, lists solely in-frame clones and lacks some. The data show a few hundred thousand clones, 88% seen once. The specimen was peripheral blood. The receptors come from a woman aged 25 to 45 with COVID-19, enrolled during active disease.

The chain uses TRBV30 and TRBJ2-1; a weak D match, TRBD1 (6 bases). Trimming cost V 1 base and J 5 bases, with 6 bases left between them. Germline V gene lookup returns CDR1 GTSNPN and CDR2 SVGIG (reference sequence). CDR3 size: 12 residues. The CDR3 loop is CAWSGTDNEQFF. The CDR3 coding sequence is TGTGCCTGGAGTGGGACAGACAATGAGCAGTTCTTC.

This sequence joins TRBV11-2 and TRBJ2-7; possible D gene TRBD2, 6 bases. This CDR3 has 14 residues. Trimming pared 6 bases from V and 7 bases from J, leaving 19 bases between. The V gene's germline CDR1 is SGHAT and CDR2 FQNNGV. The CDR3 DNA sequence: TGTGCCAGCAGGCGTTTAGCGGCCATGGGGGAGCAGTACTTC. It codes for CASRRLAAMGEQYF. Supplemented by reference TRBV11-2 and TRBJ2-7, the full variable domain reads EAGVAQSPRYKIIEKRQSVAFWCNPISGHATLYWYQQILGQGPKLLIQFQNNGVVDDSQLPKDRFSAERLKGVDSTLKIQPAKLEDSAVYLCASRRLAAMGEQYFGPGTRLTVT.

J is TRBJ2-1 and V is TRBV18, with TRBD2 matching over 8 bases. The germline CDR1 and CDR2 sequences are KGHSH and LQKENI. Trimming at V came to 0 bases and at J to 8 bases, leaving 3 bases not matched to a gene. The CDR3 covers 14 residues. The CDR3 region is CASSPPTSVDEQFF. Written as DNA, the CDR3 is TGTGCCAGCTCACCACCGACTAGCGTGGATGAGCAGTTCTTC.

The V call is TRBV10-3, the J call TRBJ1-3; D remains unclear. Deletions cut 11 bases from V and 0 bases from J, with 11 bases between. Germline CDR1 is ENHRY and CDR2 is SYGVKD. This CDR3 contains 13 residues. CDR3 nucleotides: TGTGCCGCGCGAGAAGCCTCTGGAAACACCATATATTTT. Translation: CAAREASGNTIYF.

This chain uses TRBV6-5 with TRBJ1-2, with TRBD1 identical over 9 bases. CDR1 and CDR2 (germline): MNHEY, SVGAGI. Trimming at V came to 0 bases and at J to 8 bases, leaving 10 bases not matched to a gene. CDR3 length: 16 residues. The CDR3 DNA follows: TGTGCCAGCAGTTACTCGCCCGGGACAGGGCCCCCCGGCTACACCTTC. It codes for CASSYSPGTGPPGYTF.

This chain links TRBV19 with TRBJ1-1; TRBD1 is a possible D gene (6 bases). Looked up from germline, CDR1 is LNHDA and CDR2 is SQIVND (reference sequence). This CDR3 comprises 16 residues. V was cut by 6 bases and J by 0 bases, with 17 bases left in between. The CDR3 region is CASSLPGQIMNTEAFF. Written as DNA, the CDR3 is TGTGCCAGTAGCTTACCCGGACAGATCATGAACACTGAAGCTTTCTTT.

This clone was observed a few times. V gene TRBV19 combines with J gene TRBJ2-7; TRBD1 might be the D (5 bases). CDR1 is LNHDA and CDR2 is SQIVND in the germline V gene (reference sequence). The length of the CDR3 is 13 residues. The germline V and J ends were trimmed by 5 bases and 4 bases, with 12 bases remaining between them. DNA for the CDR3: TGTGCCAGTAGTTTTCAGGGTTCGTACGAGCAGTACTTC. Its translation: CASSFQGSYEQYF.

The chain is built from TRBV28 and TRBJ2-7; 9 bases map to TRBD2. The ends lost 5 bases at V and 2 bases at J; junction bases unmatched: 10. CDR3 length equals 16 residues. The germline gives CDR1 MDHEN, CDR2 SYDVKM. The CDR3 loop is CASSMSGTSRTYEQYF. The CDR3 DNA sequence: TGTGCCAGCAGTATGTCCGGGACTAGCAGGACCTACGAGCAGTACTTC.

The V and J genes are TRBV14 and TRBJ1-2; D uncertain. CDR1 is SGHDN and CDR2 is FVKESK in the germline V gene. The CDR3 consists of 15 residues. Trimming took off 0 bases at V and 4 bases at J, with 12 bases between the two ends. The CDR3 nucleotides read TGTGCCAGCAGCCAAGATTTACGGGTACTCTATGGCTACACCTTC. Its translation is CASSQDLRVLYGYTF.

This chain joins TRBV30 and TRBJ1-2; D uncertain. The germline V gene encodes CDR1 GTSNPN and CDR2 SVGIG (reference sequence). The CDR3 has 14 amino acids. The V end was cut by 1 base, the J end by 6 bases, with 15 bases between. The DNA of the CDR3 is TGTGCCTGGAGTGACGGGGTTCACGACCATGGCTACACCTTC. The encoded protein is CAWSDGVHDHGYTF.

The CDR3 sequence is CASSLSDRGAGANVLTF. The CDR3 region has the DNA TGTGCCAGCAGCTTATCGGACAGGGGAGCAGGGGCCAACGTCCTGACTTTC. This chain joins TRBV7-2 and TRBJ2-6; TRBD1 matches 9 bases. Germline-derived CDR1 and CDR2 are SGHTA and FQGNSA. The trim removed 2 bases at V and 4 bases at J, leaving 6 bases unmatched. CDR3 length equals 17 residues.

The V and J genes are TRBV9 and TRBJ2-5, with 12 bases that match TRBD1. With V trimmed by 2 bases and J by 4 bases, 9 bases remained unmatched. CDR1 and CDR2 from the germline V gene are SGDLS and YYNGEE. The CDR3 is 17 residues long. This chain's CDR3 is CASSVYGTGGFGETQYF. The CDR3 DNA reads TGTGCCAGCAGCGTCTACGGGACAGGGGGCTTTGGAGAGACCCAGTACTTC.